Listed here are 6 T cell receptor beta chains from one sample, sequenced in a study of blood T cell repertoires in COVID-19. Profiled with immunoSEQ multiplex PCR; TCRdb holds only in-frame clones, not every one. The data show fewer than 50,000 clones, around 90% seen once. Sequencing was done on a sample of peripheral blood. The receptors shown here come from a man aged 50 to 60 with COVID-19, enrolled during active disease.

In regard to this clone: In the same sample, other DNA sequences code for this CDR3. V and J are TRBV2 and TRBJ1-5; possible D gene TRBD1, 5 bases. CDR1 is SNHLY, CDR2 FYNNEI, per germline. This CDR3 region has 15 residues. The V end was cut by 7 bases, the J end by 4 bases, with 17 bases between. CDR3 region: CASTRRRAVNQPQHF. CDR3 in DNA: TGTGCCAGCACACGACGCAGGGCCGTGAATCAGCCCCAGCATTTT. Full variable domain (rest looked up from reference TRBV2 and TRBJ1-5): EPEVTQTPSHQVTQMGQEVILRCVPISNHLYFYWYRQILGQKVEFLVSFYNNEISEKSEIFDDQFSVERPDGSNFTLKIRSTKLEDSAMYFCASTRRRAVNQPQHFGDGTRLSIL.

The J gene is TRBJ2-5, the V gene TRBV7-2; D perhaps matches TRBD1 (6 bases). V was clipped by 3 bases and J by 5 bases, with 10 bases between them. This CDR3 has 13 amino acids. In germline, CDR1 is SGHTA, CDR2 FQGNSA. DNA of the CDR3: TGTGCCAGCAGCTTTGCCAGGGGTGAGACCCAGTACTTC. Protein: CASSFARGETQYF.

The CDR3 DNA follows: TGTGCCAGCAGTTCATCGCGGCTCTACGACTACGAGCAGTACTTC. Amino acid sequence: CASSSSRLYDYEQYF. V and J are TRBV27 and TRBJ2-7; D ambiguous. V shed 4 bases and J shed 3 bases, with 16 bases lying between them. The CDR3 totals 15 residues. The germline V gene encodes CDR1 MNHEY and CDR2 SMNVEV (reference sequence).

The rearrangement uses TRBV28 and TRBJ2-7, with unresolved D. The V and J ends lost 3 bases and 2 bases respectively, with 26 bases between them. Germline CDR1 is MDHEN and CDR2 is SYDVKM. The CDR3 covers 19 residues. Written as DNA, the CDR3 is TGTGCCAGCAGTTTTAGTTTTGGTTTAAGGCGGAATACCCCCTACGAGCAGTACTTC. Its translation is CASSFSFGLRRNTPYEQYF.

V is TRBV27 and J is TRBJ2-6; unclear D gene. Germline values: CDR1 MNHEY, CDR2 SMNVEV (reference sequence). V gave up 6 bases and J gave up 0 bases, with 15 bases separating them. The CDR3 has 17 amino acids. The CDR3 DNA reads TGTGCCAGCAGCATGCGGATGATCCGCTCTGGGGCCAACGTCCTGACTTTC. The encoded protein is CASSMRMIRSGANVLTF.

The V and J genes are TRBV7-8 and TRBJ2-3; possibly TRBD2 for D (6 bases). CDR1 and CDR2 (germline): SGHVS, FQNEAQ. This CDR3 spans 17 amino acids. V gave up 3 bases and J gave up 2 bases, with 18 bases separating them. The CDR3 nucleotides are TGTGCCAGCAGCTTCAGTTCAGGAGGGCGGATCACAGATACGCAGTATTTT. Translation: CASSFSSGGRITDTQYF.